The 30 T cell receptor beta chains given below trace back to one sample, sequenced in a study of blood T cell repertoires in COVID-19. Measured with immunoSEQ multiplex PCR; TCRdb has only the in-frame clones, and not every one. This table has about 190,000 clones, around nine tenths appearing once. What was sequenced was peripheral blood. Receptors were obtained from a man aged 40-55 years with active or convalescent COVID-19.

As to this clone: Other DNA sequences in the same sample also yield this CDR3. This chain uses TRBV28 with TRBJ1-1, with TRBD1 identical over 7 bases. Germline V gene sequence: CDR1 MDHEN, CDR2 SYDVKM. This CDR3 is 14 amino acids long. V lost 6 bases and J lost 0; bases outside the gene matches: 4. The CDR3, as DNA: TGTGCCAGCAGCCCGGGACAGTTGAACACTGAAGCTTTCTTT. Protein product: CASSPGQLNTEAFF. Filled out from reference TRBV28 and TRBJ1-1, the complete variable domain reads DVKVTQSSRYLVKRTGEKVFLECVQDMDHENMFWYRQDPGLGLRLIYFSYDVKMKEKGDIPEGYSVSREKKERFSLILESASTNQTSMYLCASSPGQLNTEAFFGQGTRLTVV.

This clone was counted only a few times. This chain's CDR3 is CAISESVGQLNQPQHF. The CDR3 region has the DNA TGTGCCATCAGTGAGTCCGTGGGACAGTTAAATCAGCCCCAGCATTTT. The chain joins TRBV10-3 to TRBJ1-5; TRBD1 aligns across 7 bases. This CDR3 has 16 amino acids. Per the germline V gene, CDR1 is ENHRY and CDR2 is SYGVKD. The V segment lost 0 bases and the J segment 4 bases; nucleotides outside the gene matches: 6.

This chain connects TRBV12-5 to TRBJ1-5; D may be TRBD1 (6 bases). The CDR3 totals 15 residues. CDR1 is LGHNT and CDR2 is FRNRAP in the germline V gene. V lost 3 bases and J lost 3, with 12 bases in between. CDR3 sequence (DNA): TGTGCTAGTGGTTTTAGTACAGGGTACAATCAGCCCCAGCATTTT. Protein: CASGFSTGYNQPQHF. The full variable domain, its missing parts supplied by reference TRBV12-5 and TRBJ1-5, is DARVTQTPRHKVTEMGQEVTMRCQPILGHNTVFWYRQTMMQGLELLAYFRNRAPLDDSGMPKDRFSAEMPDATLATLKIQPSEPRDSAVYFCASGFSTGYNQPQHFGDGTRLSIL.

The V gene is TRBV6-5, the J gene TRBJ2-1; 10 bases match TRBD2. This CDR3 spans 16 amino acids. J gave up 12 bases and V 4 bases, and 15 bases lay outside the gene matches. CDR1 is MNHEY and CDR2 is SVGAGI in the germline V gene. In nucleotides, the CDR3 is TGTGCCAGCAGTTCCTCCTCTCTAGCGGGGGCCACGGGGCAGTTCTTC. This codes for CASSSSSLAGATGQFF.

This sequence joins TRBV4-3 and TRBJ1-1; possible D gene TRBD1, 5 bases. There are 14 residues in the CDR3. V lost 4 bases to trimming and J lost 0 bases, with 9 bases between them. The germline gives CDR1 LGHNA, CDR2 YSLEER. Written as DNA, the CDR3 is TGCGCCAGCAGCCCAGGACACTTGAACACTGAAGCTTTCTTT. Residues: CASSPGHLNTEAFF.

A few counts support this clone. This CDR3 is CASSLAPRVTGYTF. The CDR3 DNA follows: TGTGCCAGCAGCTTAGCTCCACGGGTTACGGGCTACACCTTC. The rearrangement joins TRBV11-2 to TRBJ1-2, with no clear D. The V gene lost 1 base and the J gene lost 8 bases, with 14 bases spanning the gap. CDR3 length: 14 amino acids. CDR1 SGHAT and CDR2 FQNNGV come from the germline V gene.

This clone was counted a single time. The CDR3 DNA reads TGTGCCTGGAGTGTACTGGGACAGGGATCGTATGGCTACACCTTC. Translated: CAWSVLGQGSYGYTF. The V call is TRBV30, the J call TRBJ1-2, with TRBD1 identical over 9 bases. V was pared by 0 bases and J by 5 bases, with 7 bases of the junction left unmatched. This CDR3 is built from 15 residues. Germline lookup yields CDR1 GTSNPN and CDR2 SVGIG (reference sequence).

This clone occurred a few times. The gene calls are TRBV9 and TRBJ1-6; D is undetermined. The CDR3 runs 16 residues. Trimming took 4 bases from V and 0 from J, leaving 11 bases between them. In germline, CDR1 is SGDLS, CDR2 YYNGEE. The CDR3 DNA reads TGTGCCAGCAGCCCACTAGCCAGCTCCTATAATTCACCCCTCCACTTT. It translates to CASSPLASSYNSPLHF.

This sequence joins TRBV4-3 and TRBJ1-5, with a weak D call TRBD1 (5 bases). The V gene lost 0 bases and the J gene lost 6 bases, with 12 bases spanning the gap. The CDR3 sequence is 15 residues long. From germline, CDR1 is LGHNA and CDR2 YSLEER. CDR3 DNA: TGCGCCAGCAGCCAAGATGCGGGGGAGGGTCAGCCCCAGCATTTT. Residues: CASSQDAGEGQPQHF.

In its sample, this clone was seen once. V is TRBV27 and J is TRBJ1-1, with 10 bases aligning to TRBD1. V shed 5 bases and J 5 bases; nucleotides not matched to a gene: 8. The germline V gene encodes CDR1 MNHEY and CDR2 SMNVEV (reference sequence). The CDR3 loop spans 15 amino acids. The CDR3 DNA reads as TGTGCCAGCAGTCGCCGGGACAGGGGAGAGACTGAAGCTTTCTTT. It translates to CASSRRDRGETEAFF.

The chain uses TRBV6-2 or TRBV6-3 and TRBJ2-1; 9 nucleotides line up with TRBD1. The germline V gene has CDR1 MNHEY and CDR2 SVGEGT. V dropped 6 bases and J dropped 7; count of bases not matched to a gene: 10. The CDR3 has 15 residues. The CDR3 sequence: CASSPPGQGLNEQFF. The DNA of the CDR3 is TGTGCCAGCAGCCCCCCGGGACAGGGTTTGAATGAGCAGTTCTTC.

The V call is TRBV11-3, the J call TRBJ2-7, with a tentative D call TRBD2 (6 bases). The CDR3 is 13 amino acids. Trimming left V 1 base short and J 3 bases short, with 7 bases between. Germline assignment: CDR1 SGHNT and CDR2 YENEEA. CDR3 in DNA: TGTGCCAGCAGCTTAGGGAGGGACTACGAGCAGTACTTC. Its protein is CASSLGRDYEQYF.

V and J are TRBV6-5 and TRBJ2-1; 9 bases fit TRBD2. The CDR3 length is 13 residues. Germline V gives CDR1 MNHEY, CDR2 SVGAGI. The trim removed 6 bases at V and 7 bases at J, leaving 4 bases unmatched. CDR3: CASSGGLANEQFF. CDR3 nucleotide sequence: TGTGCCAGCAGCGGGGGACTAGCAAATGAGCAGTTCTTC.

This chain uses TRBV19 with TRBJ2-2, with D perhaps TRBD2 (6 bases). Germline values: CDR1 LNHDA, CDR2 SQIVND (reference sequence). There are 14 residues in the CDR3. The V gene lost 7 bases and the J gene lost 3 bases, with 12 bases spanning the gap. The CDR3 region has the DNA TGTGCCAGTACCCTCGGGGGTTACACCGGGGAGCTGTTTTTT. This encodes CASTLGGYTGELFF.

This sequence joins TRBV3-1 (or the pseudogene TRBV3-2) and TRBJ2-3; D is undetermined. Trimming left V 4 bases short and J 0 bases short, with 2 bases between. Germline V gene data show CDR1 as LGHDT and CDR2 as YNNKEL (reference sequence). This CDR3 is built from 12 residues. Here the CDR3 reads CASSPSTDTQYF. CDR3 in DNA: TGTGCCAGCAGCCCTAGCACAGATACGCAGTATTTT.

The chain uses TRBV6-6 and TRBJ2-3; 7 bases align to TRBD2. The CDR3 spans 16 residues. Trimming took 6 bases from V and 0 from J; bases not matched to a gene: 9. Germline values: CDR1 MNHNY, CDR2 SVGAGI (reference sequence). CDR3 in DNA: TGTGCCAGCAGCCCGAGACTAGCCCCAAGCACAGATACGCAGTATTTT. This translates into CASSPRLAPSTDTQYF.

This chain links TRBV7-2 with TRBJ1-6; D perhaps matches TRBD1 (5 bases). Germline V gives CDR1 SGHTA, CDR2 FQGNSA. The CDR3 consists of 15 residues. V lost 1 base, J lost 4 bases, and 8 bases lay in between. The CDR3 bases are TGTGCCAGCAGCTTAGATCCAGGGTATAATTCACCCCTCCACTTT. It encodes CASSLDPGYNSPLHF. The full variable domain, in which reference TRBV7-2 and TRBJ1-6 provide the parts outside the CDR3, is GAGVSQSPSNKVTEKGKDVELRCDPISGHTALYWYRQSLGQGLEFLIYFQGNSAPDKSGLPSDRFSAERTGGSVSTLTIQRTQQEDSAVYLCASSLDPGYNSPLHFGNGTRLTVT.

V and J are TRBV5-1 and TRBJ1-2; D remains ambiguous. The germline V gene has CDR1 SGHRS and CDR2 YFSETQ. Trimming took 0 bases from V and 1 from J, leaving 7 bases between them. This CDR3 spans 14 amino acids. CDR3 residues: CASSLDAHNYGYTF. The CDR3 DNA sequence: TGCGCCAGCAGCTTGGACGCACATAACTATGGCTACACCTTC.

V and J are TRBV5-1 and TRBJ2-3; D not certain. Trimming left V 2 bases short and J 3 bases short, with 10 bases between. Germline lookup yields CDR1 SGHRS and CDR2 YFSETQ. The CDR3 totals 14 residues. CDR3 in DNA: TGCGCCAGCAGCTTAGAACAGTTTACAGATACGCAGTATTTT. Its translation is CASSLEQFTDTQYF.

V usage is TRBV6-5 and J usage is TRBJ2-5; 8 bases match TRBD1. The CDR3 covers 16 residues. V trimming: 0 bases; J trimming: 5 bases; junction bases outside the gene matches: 8. Germline V gene lookup returns CDR1 MNHEY and CDR2 SVGAGI. Written as DNA, the CDR3 is TGTGCCAGCAGTTACTCGGCAGGGGGCGGCGTGGAGACCCAGTACTTC. Translated: CASSYSAGGGVETQYF.

This clone has a single count. The chain recombines TRBV27 with TRBJ1-3; no firm D call. The CDR3 totals 16 residues. Germline loops: CDR1 MNHEY, CDR2 SMNVEV (reference sequence). V was pared by 3 bases and J by 2 bases, with 14 bases between. The CDR3 nucleotides are TGTGCCAGCAGTTTCTCACGCAACGCGGCTGGAAACACCATATATTTT. This sequence encodes CASSFSRNAAGNTIYF.

The chain couples TRBV6-5 to TRBJ1-2, with D tentatively TRBD1 (5 bases). The germline V gene encodes CDR1 MNHEY and CDR2 SVGAGI. V shed 5 bases and J shed 2 bases, with 12 bases lying between them. The CDR3 contains 14 residues. The CDR3 sequence is CASSPVGGNYGYTF. As DNA, the CDR3 is TGTGCCAGCAGTCCAGTGGGGGGGAACTATGGCTACACCTTC.

CDR3 DNA sequence: TGTGCCAGCAGCCGGGTGGACTCGGTTGTAGGAGGTACGCAGTATTTT. Protein sequence: CASSRVDSVVGGTQYF. The V and J genes are TRBV5-8 and TRBJ2-3; perhaps TRBD2 as D (5 bases). V dropped 4 bases and J dropped 8 bases, with 23 bases sitting between them. Per the germline V gene, CDR1 is SGHTS and CDR2 is YDEGEE. The CDR3 is 16 residues long.

J is TRBJ2-5 and V is TRBV7-2; tentatively, D is TRBD1 (5 bases). This CDR3 has 14 amino acids. V lost 6 bases to trimming and J lost 5 bases, with 16 bases between them. The germline V gene has CDR1 SGHTA and CDR2 FQGNSA. CDR3 region: CASSFSAQGETQYF. CDR3 nucleotide sequence: TGTGCCAGCAGTTTCTCCGCGCAGGGTGAGACCCAGTACTTC.

V usage is TRBV29-1 and J usage is TRBJ2-1; perhaps TRBD2 as D (7 bases). The CDR3 length is 14 residues. The germline V and J ends were trimmed by 3 bases and 4 bases, with 13 bases remaining between them. CDR1 is SQVTM and CDR2 is ANQGSEA in the germline V gene. In nucleotides, the CDR3 is TGCAGCGTTGAGGGGGCTAGCGGATACAATGAGCAGTTCTTC. Its translation: CSVEGASGYNEQFF.

The chain carries TRBV6-5 and TRBJ1-4, with TRBD1 identical over 8 bases. V lost 6 bases and J lost 8; bases outside the gene matches: 5. Germline values: CDR1 MNHEY, CDR2 SVGAGI. The CDR3 is 13 residues long. CDR3 in amino acids: CASRGTGREKLFF. CDR3 nucleotides: TGTGCCAGCAGAGGGACAGGCAGGGAAAAACTGTTTTTT.

A remark on this clone: A read error may account for a junction end that differs from germline. The chain combines TRBV6-1 with TRBJ1-1; D may be TRBD1 (6 bases). Germline lookup yields CDR1 MNHNS and CDR2 SASEGT. CDR3 length: 13 residues. In nucleotides, the CDR3 is TGTGCCAGCGGTGACAGGTTTAACACTGAAGCTTTCTTT. It encodes CASGDRFNTEAFF.

V usage is TRBV10-2 and J usage is TRBJ2-1; D is uncertain. Germline values: CDR1 WSHSY, CDR2 SAAADI. V dropped 4 bases and J dropped 0 bases, with 4 bases sitting between them. The CDR3 sequence is 13 residues long. CDR3 sequence (DNA): TGCGCCAGCAGTGCCCTCTCCTACAATGAGCAGTTCTTC. Its protein is CASSALSYNEQFF.

J is TRBJ2-2 and V is TRBV5-1, with 8 bases matching TRBD1. Germline values: CDR1 SGHRS, CDR2 YFSETQ. The CDR3 extends over 18 amino acids. J gave up 3 bases and V 0 bases, and 10 bases lay outside the gene matches. The CDR3 DNA reads as TGCGCCAGCAGCTTGGTAGGCAGGGGGCTTTCGTACACCGGGGAGCTGTTTTTT. Encoded protein: CASSLVGRGLSYTGELFF. Supplemented by reference TRBV5-1 and TRBJ2-2, the full variable domain reads KAGVTQTPRYLIKTRGQQVTLSCSPISGHRSVSWYQQTPGQGLQFLFEYFSETQRNKGNFPGRFSGRQFSNSRSEMNVSTLELGDSALYLCASSLVGRGLSYTGELFFGEGSRLTVL.

The chain has TRBV11-2 and TRBJ2-5; weak D call: TRBD1 (6 bases). CDR3 length equals 14 residues. Trimming pared 5 bases from V and 6 bases from J, leaving 16 bases between. The germline CDR1 and CDR2 sequences are SGHAT and FQNNGV. CDR3 residues: CASSPIQGRQTQYF. CDR3 DNA: TGTGCCAGCAGCCCAATTCAGGGGCGGCAGACCCAGTACTTC.